A selection of T cell receptor beta chains follows, all from one sample in a study of CD8 T cells in ankylosing spondylitis. TCRdb called the 5' RACE reads again in MiXCR, with one record for every CDR3 protein. The sample records over 400,000 distinct CDR3 sequences, roughly 26% being singletons. The source material was blood, either unsorted or a sorted T cell fraction (not recorded which). The receptors originated from a male donor with ankylosing spondylitis. The CDR3 runs from the conserved cysteine through the conserved F or W. Fields, in order: CDR3 length, V gene, clone size, J gene, D gene, CDR3 protein, CDR3 DNA. A D gene is named only where the DNA matches it firmly. Rows give clone size only sometimes, using once, few, many, or a class for an expanded clone.

15	TRBV15	-	TRBJ1-2	TRBD1	CATSSRRQGNYGYTF	TGTGCCACCAGCAGCCGACGACAGGGGAACTATGGCTACACCTTC
17	TRBV7-2	-	TRBJ1-1	TRBD1	CASTKTGTGGLNTEAFF	TGTGCCAGCACCAAAACCGGGACAGGGGGCCTGAACACTGAAGCTTTCTTT
15	TRBV5-1	-	TRBJ2-3	-	CASSIQGLQGDTQYF	TGCGCCAGCAGCATACAGGGCTTGCAGGGGGATACGCAGTATTTT
14	TRBV7-9	many	TRBJ1-1	TRBD1	CASSFGTANTEAFF	TGTGCCAGCAGCTTCGGGACAGCGAACACTGAAGCTTTCTTT
16	TRBV11-3	few	TRBJ1-4	TRBD1	CASSSGQGARGEKLFF	TGTGCCAGCAGCTCGGGACAGGGGGCGAGAGGAGAAAAACTGTTTTTT
16	TRBV5-1	-	TRBJ1-4	TRBD1	CASSLRTGLANEKLFF	TGCGCCAGCAGCCTAAGGACAGGGCTAGCTAATGAAAAACTGTTTTTT
12	TRBV29-1	-	TRBJ1-2	-	CSVFTANYGYSF	TGCAGCGTATTCACAGCTAACTATGGCTACTCCTTC
15	TRBV30	-	TRBJ2-7	TRBD1	CAWDLPGQGTYEQYF	TGTGCCTGGGATCTACCGGGACAGGGAACCTACGAGCAGTACTTC
16	TRBV27	-	TRBJ1-1	TRBD1	CASSYRTGWLNTEAFF	TGTGCCAGCAGTTACAGGACAGGGTGGTTGAACACTGAAGCTTTCTTT
14	TRBV5-1	-	TRBJ2-5	-	CASSLPSRQETQYF	TGCGCCAGCAGCTTGCCTAGCAGACAAGAGACCCAGTACTTC
16	TRBV24-1	few	TRBJ2-2	TRBD1	CATSDPGTGWTGELFF	TGTGCCACCAGTGATCCCGGGACAGGGTGGACCGGGGAGCTGTTTTTT
13	TRBV3-1	-	TRBJ2-3	-	CASSQEAADTQYF	TGTGCCAGCAGCCAAGAAGCGGCAGATACGCAGTATTTT
13	TRBV5-1	few	TRBJ1-1	-	CASSLGPQSGAFF	TGCGCCAGCAGCTTGGGTCCACAAAGTGGAGCTTTCTTT
14	TRBV5-1	-	TRBJ2-7	TRBD2	CASSFSSGTNEQYF	TGCGCCAGCAGCTTTTCTAGCGGGACCAACGAGCAGTACTTC
13	TRBV5-5	few	TRBJ2-1	TRBD2	CASSPGLAGGQFF	TGTGCCAGCAGCCCTGGACTAGCGGGAGGTCAGTTCTTC
15	TRBV20-1	many	TRBJ2-1	-	CSARVVGRRNNEQFF	TGCAGTGCTAGAGTTGTTGGGAGAAGGAACAATGAGCAGTTCTTC
14	TRBV3-1	few	TRBJ1-1	-	CASSPPGGQLGAFF	TGTGCCAGCAGCCCCCCGGGGGGCCAACTTGGAGCTTTCTTT
14	TRBV7-2	-	TRBJ1-2	TRBD1	CASTPFGTGEGYTF	TGTGCCAGCACCCCGTTCGGGACAGGGGAGGGCTACACCTTC
16	TRBV5-6	few	TRBJ2-3	TRBD2	CASGWTSGSVVDTQYF	TGTGCCAGCGGATGGACTAGCGGGAGTGTTGTAGATACGCAGTATTTT
14	TRBV18	-	TRBJ2-5	-	CASSPIPAAETQYF	TGTGCCAGCTCACCGATTCCAGCGGCAGAGACCCAGTACTTC
12	TRBV5-1	-	TRBJ1-1	-	CASRYGDTEAFF	TGCGCCAGCAGATACGGAGACACTGAAGCTTTCTTT
16	TRBV11-2	-	TRBJ2-3	-	CASSFRGLASTDTQYF	TGTGCCAGCAGCTTTAGAGGACTCGCTAGCACAGATACGCAGTATTTT
14	TRBV6-1	-	TRBJ2-2	TRBD1	CASSETGGTGELFF	TGTGCCAGCAGTGAAACAGGGGGAACCGGGGAGCTGTTTTTT
15	TRBV20-1	few	TRBJ1-6	TRBD1	CSARVQTGLDSPLHF	TGCAGTGCTAGAGTTCAGACAGGGTTGGATTCACCCCTCCACTTT
15	TRBV20-1	many	TRBJ2-3	TRBD2	CSATRDSGNIDTQYF	TGCAGTGCAACCCGTGATAGCGGGAATATAGATACGCAGTATTTT
16	TRBV5-1	few	TRBJ2-1	-	CASSLGDNLSYNEQFF	TGCGCCAGCAGCTTGGGGGACAACTTATCCTACAATGAGCAGTTCTTC
8	TRBV20-1	-	TRBJ2-3	-	CSARDLYF	TGCAGTGCTAGGGACCTGTATTTT
19	TRBV6-1	-	TRBJ2-1	TRBD2	CASSEGLAVFLARYNEQFF	TGTGCCAGCAGTGAAGGACTAGCCGTCTTCCTAGCTCGGTACAATGAGCAGTTCTTC
15	TRBV5-8	-	TRBJ2-3	TRBD1	CASSGGQGYADTQYF	TGTGCCAGCAGCGGAGGACAGGGGTACGCAGATACGCAGTATTTT
14	TRBV25-1	many	TRBJ1-4	-	CASSDSRGTEKLFF	TGTGCCAGCAGTGACAGTCGGGGGACAGAAAAACTGTTTTTT
13	TRBV5-1	few	TRBJ2-1	-	CASSLEAGRPQFF	TGCGCCAGCAGCTTGGAGGCAGGCCGTCCGCAGTTCTTC
17	TRBV19	-	TRBJ2-1	TRBD2	CASTLSLTSGVYNEQFF	TGTGCCAGTACCTTATCCCTAACTAGCGGAGTTTACAATGAGCAGTTCTTC
13	TRBV5-1	-	TRBJ1-1	-	CASSSPMSFEPFF	TGCGCCAGCAGCTCCCCAATGTCCTTTGAACCTTTCTTT
14	TRBV5-1	-	TRBJ2-2	TRBD1	CASSLAGQAGELFF	TGCGCCAGCAGCTTGGCCGGACAGGCCGGGGAGCTGTTTTTT
14	TRBV7-9	-	TRBJ2-7	-	CASSQQGSSYEQYF	TGTGCCAGCAGCCAACAGGGTTCGTCCTACGAGCAGTACTTC
13	TRBV20-1	-	TRBJ1-6	-	CSARAGGDSPLHF	TGCAGTGCTAGGGCCGGGGGTGATTCACCCCTCCACTTT
14	TRBV12-3/TRBV12-4	few	TRBJ2-1	TRBD2	CASSLSGIFNEQFF	TGTGCCAGCAGTCTTAGCGGGATATTTAATGAGCAGTTCTTC
14	TRBV6-1	-	TRBJ1-5	-	CASSEKQGGQPQHF	TGTGCCAGCAGTGAAAAACAGGGTGGGCAGCCCCAGCATTTT
12	TRBV27	-	TRBJ2-1	-	CASSFNPSEQFF	TGTGCCAGCAGTTTCAATCCTAGCGAGCAGTTCTTC
14	TRBV7-2	once	TRBJ2-2	-	CASSLKTGAGELFF	TGTGCCAGCAGCCTTAAGACGGGGGCCGGGGAGCTGTTTTTT
11	TRBV4-2	few	TRBJ1-2	-	CASSQLDGYTF	TGTGCCAGCAGCCAGCTAGATGGCTACACCTTC
12	TRBV20-1	many	TRBJ1-5	-	CSAYRGNQPQHF	TGCAGTGCTTATCGGGGTAATCAGCCCCAGCATTTT
17	TRBV20-1	-	TRBJ2-3	TRBD2	CSARDSLWTGGQDTQYF	TGCAGTGCTAGAGATTCACTCTGGACGGGAGGGCAAGATACGCAGTATTTT
14	TRBV5-1	few	TRBJ2-5	-	CASSPLRAQETQYF	TGCGCCAGCAGCCCTCTTCGAGCCCAAGAGACCCAGTACTTC
14	TRBV5-6	-	TRBJ2-1	-	CASSSGGPVYEQFF	TGTGCCAGCAGCTCCGGAGGGCCGGTCTATGAGCAGTTCTTC
14	TRBV7-2	few	TRBJ1-5	-	CASSHKAANQPQHF	TGTGCCAGCAGCCACAAGGCAGCCAATCAGCCCCAGCATTTT
16	TRBV14	-	TRBJ2-7	-	CASSRHRGTDPDEQYF	TGTGCCAGCAGCCGACACCGGGGGACAGATCCCGACGAGCAGTACTTC
14	TRBV20-1	few	TRBJ2-3	-	CSAGGVGASDTQYF	TGCAGTGCTGGTGGGGTAGGGGCATCAGATACGCAGTATTTT
15	TRBV15	many	TRBJ2-1	TRBD2	CATSGWTSGRDEQFF	TGTGCCACCAGCGGATGGACTAGCGGGAGGGATGAGCAGTTCTTC
16	TRBV5-1	many	TRBJ2-4	-	CASSLAGQPDKNIQYF	TGCGCCAGCAGCTTGGCCGGGCAGCCTGACAAAAACATTCAGTACTTC
14	TRBV30	-	TRBJ1-2	-	CAWRAEGVYHGYTF	TGTGCCTGGAGGGCCGAAGGGGTTTACCATGGCTACACCTTC
17	TRBV4-2	-	TRBJ2-4	TRBD1	CASSQYRGALAKNIQYF	TGTGCCAGCAGCCAGTACAGGGGGGCTCTAGCCAAAAACATTCAGTACTTC
12	TRBV20-1	few	TRBJ2-1	TRBD1	CSVVDRGDEQFF	TGCAGTGTAGTGGACAGGGGCGATGAGCAGTTCTTC
17	TRBV24-1	-	TRBJ2-2	-	CATSDPGRGLKGGELFF	TGTGCCACCAGTGACCCCGGGAGGGGGCTTAAAGGCGGGGAGCTGTTTTTT
14	TRBV25-1	-	TRBJ2-7	-	CASSDRDLDYEQYF	TGTGCCAGCAGTGACCGGGACCTTGATTACGAGCAGTACTTC
15	TRBV5-1	-	TRBJ2-2	-	CASSGRGGDTGELFF	TGCGCCAGCAGCGGTCGAGGGGGGGACACCGGGGAGCTGTTTTTT
17	TRBV25-1	few	TRBJ2-1	-	CASSEGVGRGSYNEQFF	TGTGCCAGCAGTGAGGGGGTGGGGCGCGGCTCCTACAATGAGCAGTTCTTC
15	TRBV12-3/TRBV12-4	few	TRBJ1-4	-	CASSSPAGVREKLFF	TGTGCCAGCAGTTCGCCCGCTGGGGTTAGGGAAAAACTGTTTTTT
16	TRBV5-1	-	TRBJ1-1	-	CASSRGGIGANTEAFF	TGCGCCAGCAGTAGAGGTGGGATCGGAGCGAACACTGAAGCTTTCTTT
16	TRBV4-2	-	TRBJ2-1	TRBD2	CASSQENSGTYNEQFF	TGTGCCAGCAGCCAAGAGAATAGCGGGACCTACAATGAGCAGTTCTTC